This is a list of T cell receptor beta chains from one sample in a study of human T cells and chemical hapten exposure. TCRdb analysed the RACE reads with MiXCR anew, one entry per CDR3 protein. Among tens of thousands of distinct CDR3 sequences listed, about 3.7% were seen once. The sample taken for sequencing was whole blood. These receptors were taken from a human donor in good health. Some clones in this sample may be carry-over from other donors' samples. Both conserved end residues are part of each CDR3. Fields, in order: D gene, J gene, V gene, clone size, CDR3 DNA, CDR3 protein. A D gene is named only where the DNA matches it firmly. For some rows the clone size is stated as once, few or many, or as a class when expanded; others skip it.

D gene: NA; J gene: TRBJ1-5; V gene: TRBV4-1; clone size: NA; CDR3 DNA: TGCGCCAGCAGCCAAGATATGGGACGGGTAAATCAGCCCCAGCATTTT; CDR3 protein: CASSQDMGRVNQPQHF
D gene: NA; J gene: TRBJ2-3; V gene: TRBV5-1; clone size: many; CDR3 DNA: TGCGCCAGCAGCCGACGGGAGTTCACAGATACGCAGTATTTT; CDR3 protein: CASSRREFTDTQYF
D gene: TRBD1; J gene: TRBJ1-6; V gene: TRBV10-3; clone size: few; CDR3 DNA: TGTGCCATCAGAGGGGACAGCACTAATTCACCCCTCCACTTT; CDR3 protein: CAIRGDSTNSPLHF
D gene: NA; J gene: TRBJ1-5; V gene: TRBV28; clone size: few; CDR3 DNA: TGTGCCAGCCATCCGGGGGCGAGCAATCAGCCCCAGCATTTT; CDR3 protein: CASHPGASNQPQHF
D gene: NA; J gene: TRBJ1-3; V gene: TRBV7-6; clone size: many; CDR3 DNA: TGTGCCAGCAGCTGGGGGGGCAGAGCTGGAAACACCATATATTTT; CDR3 protein: CASSWGGRAGNTIYF
D gene: TRBD2; J gene: TRBJ2-2; V gene: TRBV5-6; clone size: many; CDR3 DNA: TGTGCCAGCAGCTTTACTAGCGGGTCGAACACCGGGGAGCTGTTTTTT; CDR3 protein: CASSFTSGSNTGELFF
D gene: TRBD1; J gene: TRBJ2-1; V gene: TRBV7-2; clone size: many; CDR3 DNA: TGTGCCAGCAGTTGGATCACAGGGGGATCTAATGAGCAGTTCTTC; CDR3 protein: CASSWITGGSNEQFF
D gene: TRBD2; J gene: TRBJ2-3; V gene: TRBV12-3/TRBV12-4; clone size: many; CDR3 DNA: TGTGCCAGCAAGTTGGTGGGAGGGCCAGATACGCAGTATTTT; CDR3 protein: CASKLVGGPDTQYF
D gene: NA; J gene: TRBJ1-1; V gene: TRBV29-1; clone size: many; CDR3 DNA: TGCAGCTTACTCCTTGGGCCTAAGAACACTGAAGCTTTCTTT; CDR3 protein: CSLLLGPKNTEAFF
D gene: NA; J gene: TRBJ1-2; V gene: TRBV5-6; clone size: NA; CDR3 DNA: TGTGCCAGCAAACTCCGGGGCCGAGCGTCAACTAACTATGGCTACACCTTC; CDR3 protein: CASKLRGRASTNYGYTF
D gene: NA; J gene: TRBJ1-2; V gene: TRBV3-1; clone size: few; CDR3 DNA: TGTGCCAGCAGCCAAGAAAGGGCTGAAGCTAACTATGGCTACACCTTC; CDR3 protein: CASSQERAEANYGYTF
D gene: NA; J gene: TRBJ1-2; V gene: TRBV18; clone size: many; CDR3 DNA: TGTGCCAGTGGGGGAGAACAGAACTATGGCTACACCTTC; CDR3 protein: CASGGEQNYGYTF
D gene: NA; J gene: TRBJ1-1; V gene: TRBV3-1; clone size: many; CDR3 DNA: TGTGCCAGCAGCCAAGAAGAAGTTGGGGAAGAAGCTTTCTTT; CDR3 protein: CASSQEEVGEEAFF
D gene: NA; J gene: TRBJ1-1; V gene: TRBV10-1; clone size: NA; CDR3 DNA: TGCGCCAGCAGTGAGCTCCGATCGGGTGAAGCTTTCTTT; CDR3 protein: CASSELRSGEAFF
D gene: TRBD1; J gene: TRBJ2-6; V gene: TRBV20-1; clone size: many; CDR3 DNA: TGCAGTGGAGGGACAGGGGGCTTCTCTGGGGCCAACGTCCTGACTTTC; CDR3 protein: CSGGTGGFSGANVLTF
D gene: NA; J gene: TRBJ1-2; V gene: TRBV2; clone size: many; CDR3 DNA: TGTGCCAGCAGTTCGGCCCTCTATGGCTACACCTTC; CDR3 protein: CASSSALYGYTF
D gene: TRBD1; J gene: TRBJ1-6; V gene: TRBV29-1; clone size: many; CDR3 DNA: TGCAGCGCTGGACAGGGGGCCGGTTCACCCCTCCACTTT; CDR3 protein: CSAGQGAGSPLHF
D gene: NA; J gene: TRBJ2-1; V gene: TRBV7-9; clone size: many; CDR3 DNA: TGTGCCAGCAGCCCTGGAGTTGAGCAGTTCTTC; CDR3 protein: CASSPGVEQFF
D gene: NA; J gene: TRBJ2-3; V gene: TRBV10-2; clone size: NA; CDR3 DNA: TGCGCCAGCAGTGAGTGGTCTGGGTCACACGGGAAGGCAACAGATACGCAGTATTTT; CDR3 protein: CASSEWSGSHGKATDTQYF
D gene: TRBD2; J gene: TRBJ2-3; V gene: TRBV11-2; clone size: many; CDR3 DNA: TGTGCCAGCAGCCAAGGACTAGCGGGAGGCCTCGGGGATACGCAGTATTTT; CDR3 protein: CASSQGLAGGLGDTQYF
D gene: NA; J gene: TRBJ1-4; V gene: TRBV15; clone size: many; CDR3 DNA: TGTGCCACCAGCAGAGTGGGGGAAAAACTGTTTTTT; CDR3 protein: CATSRVGEKLFF
D gene: TRBD2; J gene: TRBJ2-1; V gene: TRBV6-1; clone size: many; CDR3 DNA: TGTGCCAGCAGTGAATCGTTAGCGGGAGAATTAGAGCAGTTCTTC; CDR3 protein: CASSESLAGELEQFF
D gene: TRBD1; J gene: TRBJ1-6; V gene: TRBV15; clone size: many; CDR3 DNA: TGTGCCACCAGCAGAGAATGGGACAGGGTTTCACCCCTCCACTTT; CDR3 protein: CATSREWDRVSPLHF
D gene: NA; J gene: TRBJ1-3; V gene: TRBV5-1; clone size: few; CDR3 DNA: TGCGCCAGCAGCTTGGCAGGGGCGGGAAACACCATATATTTT; CDR3 protein: CASSLAGAGNTIYF
D gene: NA; J gene: TRBJ2-1; V gene: TRBV7-6; clone size: many; CDR3 DNA: TGTGCCAGCAGCGCTCGTAGCAGCACCCACAATGAGCAGTTCTTC; CDR3 protein: CASSARSSTHNEQFF
D gene: NA; J gene: TRBJ1-5; V gene: TRBV30; clone size: many; CDR3 DNA: TGTGCCTGGAGTGGGGGGATGGGCAGTGTTCAGCCCCAGCATTTT; CDR3 protein: CAWSGGMGSVQPQHF
D gene: TRBD1; J gene: TRBJ1-1; V gene: TRBV18; clone size: NA; CDR3 DNA: TGTGCCAGCTCACAGGGACAGGTGAACACTGAAGCTTTCTTT; CDR3 protein: CASSQGQVNTEAFF
D gene: NA; J gene: TRBJ2-1; V gene: TRBV11-2; clone size: many; CDR3 DNA: TGTGCCAGCAGCTTAGAGACTCGGAATGAGCAGTTCTTC; CDR3 protein: CASSLETRNEQFF
D gene: NA; J gene: TRBJ2-7; V gene: TRBV12-3/TRBV12-4; clone size: many; CDR3 DNA: TGTGCCAGCAGTTTCTCGGGTATTGACGAGCAGTACTTC; CDR3 protein: CASSFSGIDEQYF
D gene: TRBD1; J gene: TRBJ2-1; V gene: TRBV9; clone size: many; CDR3 DNA: TGTGCCAGCAGGGGGACAGGGTCGTACAATGAGCAGTTCTTC; CDR3 protein: CASRGTGSYNEQFF
D gene: NA; J gene: TRBJ1-1; V gene: TRBV28; clone size: many; CDR3 DNA: TGTGCCAGCAGTCCATGGACGGAGAACACTGAAGCTTTCTTT; CDR3 protein: CASSPWTENTEAFF
D gene: NA; J gene: TRBJ2-7; V gene: TRBV6-5; clone size: NA; CDR3 DNA: TGTGCCAGCAGCCCCCCACTGGGCGAGCAGTACTTC; CDR3 protein: CASSPPLGEQYF
D gene: TRBD1; J gene: TRBJ1-5; V gene: TRBV12-3/TRBV12-4; clone size: many; CDR3 DNA: TGTGCCAGCAGGCGGGACAGGGATTATAGCAATCAGCCCCAGCATTTT; CDR3 protein: CASRRDRDYSNQPQHF
D gene: NA; J gene: TRBJ1-2; V gene: TRBV30; clone size: many; CDR3 DNA: TGTGCCTGGAGTGAGAAGGCAGAGTATGGCTACACCTTC; CDR3 protein: CAWSEKAEYGYTF
D gene: NA; J gene: TRBJ2-3; V gene: TRBV20-1; clone size: many; CDR3 DNA: TGCAGTGCTTCGCCCACTCGGGATACGCAGTATTTT; CDR3 protein: CSASPTRDTQYF
D gene: TRBD2; J gene: TRBJ2-1; V gene: TRBV12-3/TRBV12-4; clone size: few; CDR3 DNA: TGTGCCAGCAGTTTGCTAGCGGGAGGCGCCGTGGGCAATGAGCAGTTCTTC; CDR3 protein: CASSLLAGGAVGNEQFF
D gene: NA; J gene: TRBJ1-5; V gene: TRBV6-1; clone size: many; CDR3 DNA: TGTGCCAGCGACGGGGGGCTGGGGCAGCCCCAGCATTTT; CDR3 protein: CASDGGLGQPQHF
D gene: NA; J gene: TRBJ2-7; V gene: TRBV28; clone size: NA; CDR3 DNA: TGTGCCAGCAGTTTGACAAGGAACGAGCAGTACTTC; CDR3 protein: CASSLTRNEQYF
D gene: TRBD2; J gene: TRBJ2-3; V gene: TRBV29-1; clone size: many; CDR3 DNA: TGCAGCGGGCATCTAGCGGCCTATACGCAGTATTTT; CDR3 protein: CSGHLAAYTQYF
D gene: NA; J gene: TRBJ2-7; V gene: TRBV19; clone size: NA; CDR3 DNA: TGTGCCAGTACCCCCCCCGACTACGAGCAGTACTTC; CDR3 protein: CASTPPDYEQYF
D gene: TRBD2; J gene: TRBJ2-3; V gene: TRBV5-1; clone size: many; CDR3 DNA: TGCGCCAGCAGGCCCACTAGCGTCCCCACAGATACGCAGTATTTT; CDR3 protein: CASRPTSVPTDTQYF
D gene: NA; J gene: TRBJ2-5; V gene: TRBV18; clone size: many; CDR3 DNA: TGTGCCAGCTCACCATATTCCAGCGGCCAAGAGACCCAGTACTTC; CDR3 protein: CASSPYSSGQETQYF
D gene: NA; J gene: TRBJ2-1; V gene: TRBV6-5; clone size: many; CDR3 DNA: TGTGCCAGCAGTTCCCCGTTCGGGACCGCTTCCTCCTACAATGAGCAGTTCTTC; CDR3 protein: CASSSPFGTASSYNEQFF
D gene: NA; J gene: TRBJ2-5; V gene: TRBV20-1; clone size: many; CDR3 DNA: TGCAGTGCTAGAGATCCCCAGGGGTGGAAAGAGACCCAGTACTTC; CDR3 protein: CSARDPQGWKETQYF
D gene: NA; J gene: TRBJ1-6; V gene: TRBV9; clone size: many; CDR3 DNA: TGTGCCAGCAGCGTAGTGTCCGGGGGTGGTTCACCCCTCCACTTT; CDR3 protein: CASSVVSGGGSPLHF
D gene: NA; J gene: TRBJ2-7; V gene: TRBV3-1; clone size: many; CDR3 DNA: TGTGCCAGCAGCCAGACTGGCCAGGCGGTCTACGAGCAGTACTTC; CDR3 protein: CASSQTGQAVYEQYF
D gene: NA; J gene: TRBJ1-2; V gene: TRBV20-1; clone size: many; CDR3 DNA: TGCAGTGCTAGGGGCTACACAGGGTCCAACGATGGCTACACCTTC; CDR3 protein: CSARGYTGSNDGYTF